The clone carrying this T cell receptor beta chain was seen only once. Its antigen is still unknown. The data are from a study of response to subunit inactivated influenza vaccine. Notes on the study in general: The authors suggested that every seasonal influenza vaccination recruits few new T cells.

Using its own MiXCR run on the RT-PCR reads, TCRdb lists one record per CDR3 protein. Altogether 550,000 to 800,000 distinct CDR3 sequences are present, 15% to 19% being singletons, with the ten largest covering approximately 10%. The sample here was PBMCs from blood, taken 12 days after vaccination. This sequence was found in a man aged 45-65 years who received an inactivated influenza vaccine.

The CDR3 sequence is CASSPGRAETQYF. In DNA, the CDR3 is TGTGCCAGCTCACCGGGGAGGGCAGAGACCCAGTACTTC. The V and J genes are TRBV18 and TRBJ2-5; TRBD2 matches at 7 bases. CDR3 size: 13 residues. The V segment lost 3 bases and the J segment 4 bases; nucleotides outside the gene matches: 2. In germline, CDR1 is KGHSH, CDR2 LQKENI.